This is a list of T cell receptor beta chains from one sample in a study of shared clonotypes between healthy human individuals. Profiled with immunoSEQ multiplex PCR; TCRdb holds only in-frame clones, not every one. The data contain under 1,900,000 clones, around 98.5% of them singletons. Sequenced input: naive CD4+ T cells sorted from blood. The receptors here all came from a man aged 30 to 45 in good health. CDR3s include the opening cysteine and the closing phenylalanine or tryptophan. A D gene is named only where the DNA matches it firmly. The listing skips clone size in some rows; elsewhere it reads once, few, many or a size class.

V gene	clone size	D gene	J gene	CDR3 DNA	CDR3 protein
TRBV10-2	.	.	TRBJ1-5	TGCGCCAGCCAGGGGCTCGATAGCAATCAGCCCCAGCATTTT	CASQGLDSNQPQHF
TRBV2	.	.	TRBJ2-1	TGTGCCAGCAGCCCTGGACACGATTTCTACAATGAGCAGTTCTTC	CASSPGHDFYNEQFF
TRBV2	.	TRBD2	TRBJ2-2	TGTGCCAGCAGTGAGAGAGCGGGAGGACACACCGGGGAGCTGTTTTTT	CASSERAGGHTGELFF
TRBV4-1	.	TRBD2	TRBJ2-1	TGCGCCAGCAGCCAAGAGTCCCCGGGAGGGTATGGAGAGCAGTTCTTC	CASSQESPGGYGEQFF
TRBV5-1	.	.	TRBJ2-3	TGCGCCAGCAGCAACACGCCTACTAGTGCAGATACGCAGTATTTT	CASSNTPTSADTQYF
TRBV2	once	TRBD2	TRBJ2-3	TGTGCCAGCAGTGGCGGGACTAGCGGTTATACGCAGTATTTT	CASSGGTSGYTQYF
TRBV6-5	.	.	TRBJ2-5	TGTGCCAGCAGTATAAGAGAGACCCAGTACTTC	CASSIRETQYF
TRBV6-5	once	.	TRBJ2-7	TGTGCCAGCAGTCCGGACGCGCGGGGAGCGGGCGAGCAGTACTTC	CASSPDARGAGEQYF
TRBV18	.	.	TRBJ1-4	TGTGCCAGCTCACGAGCAACAGGGCTACAGGAAAAACTGTTTTTT	CASSRATGLQEKLFF
TRBV6-5	.	.	TRBJ2-7	TGTGCCAGCAGCCGAGACAGCGTAGGGTCATACGAGCAGTACTTC	CASSRDSVGSYEQYF
TRBV28	.	.	TRBJ2-7	TGTGCCAGCAGCGCCCCTCTTCCCTACGAGCAGTACTTC	CASSAPLPYEQYF
TRBV5-1	.	TRBD2	TRBJ2-7	TGCGCCAGCAGCTTGGAGGCGGGAGGGATCTACGAGCAGTACTTC	CASSLEAGGIYEQYF
TRBV1	.	.	TRBJ1-5	TGCACCAGCAGCCAAGATACTGACCAGCCCCAGCATTTT	CTSSQDTDQPQHF
TRBV6-1	.	.	TRBJ1-5	TGTGCCAGCAGTGAAGGGAGGGGAAGCAATCAGCCCCAGCATTTT	CASSEGRGSNQPQHF
TRBV7-2	.	TRBD1	TRBJ1-2	TGTGCCAGCAGCTTAGCGCCGGGACAGGGGGCGCGCGGCTACACCTTC	CASSLAPGQGARGYTF